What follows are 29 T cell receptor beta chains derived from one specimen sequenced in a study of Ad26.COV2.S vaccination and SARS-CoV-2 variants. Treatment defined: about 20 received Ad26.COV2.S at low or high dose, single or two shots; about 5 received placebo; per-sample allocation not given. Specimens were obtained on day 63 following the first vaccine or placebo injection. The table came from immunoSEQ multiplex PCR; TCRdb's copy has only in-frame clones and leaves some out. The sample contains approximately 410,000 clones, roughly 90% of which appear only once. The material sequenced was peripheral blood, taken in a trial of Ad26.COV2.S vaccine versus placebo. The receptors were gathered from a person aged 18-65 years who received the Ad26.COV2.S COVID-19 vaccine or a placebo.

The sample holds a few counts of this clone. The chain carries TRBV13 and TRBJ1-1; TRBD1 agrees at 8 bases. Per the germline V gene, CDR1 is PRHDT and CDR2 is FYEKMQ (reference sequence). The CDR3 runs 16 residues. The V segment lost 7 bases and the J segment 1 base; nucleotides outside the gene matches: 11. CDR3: CASTKGQGIGNTEAFF. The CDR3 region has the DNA TGTGCCAGCACCAAAGGACAGGGAATAGGGAACACTGAAGCTTTCTTT.

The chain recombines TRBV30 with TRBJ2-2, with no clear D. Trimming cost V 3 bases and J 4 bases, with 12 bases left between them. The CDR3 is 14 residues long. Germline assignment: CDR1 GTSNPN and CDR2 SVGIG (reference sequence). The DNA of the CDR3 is TGTGCCTGGAGCCCACTGCGGCTCACCGGGGAGCTGTTTTTT. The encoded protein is CAWSPLRLTGELFF. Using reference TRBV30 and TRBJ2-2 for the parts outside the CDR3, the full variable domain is SQTIHQWPATLVQPVGSPLSLECTVEGTSNPNLYWYRQAAGRGLQLLFYSVGIGQISSEVPQNLSASRPQDRQFILSSKKLLLSDSGFYLCAWSPLRLTGELFFGEGSRLTVL.

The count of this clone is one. In DNA form, the CDR3 reads TGTGCCATCAGTGAGAACAGGACAGGATGGCACAAAAACATTCAGTACTTC. Encoded protein: CAISENRTGWHKNIQYF. The V and J genes are TRBV10-3 and TRBJ2-4, with 7 bases aligning to TRBD1. CDR1 is ENHRY and CDR2 is SYGVKD in the germline V gene. The trim removed 2 bases at V and 3 bases at J, leaving 10 bases unmatched. The CDR3 sequence is 17 residues long.

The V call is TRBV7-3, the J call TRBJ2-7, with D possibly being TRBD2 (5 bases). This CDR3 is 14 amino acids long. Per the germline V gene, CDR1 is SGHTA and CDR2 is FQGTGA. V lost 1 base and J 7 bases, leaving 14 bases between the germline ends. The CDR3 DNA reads TGTGCCAGCAGCTTAAGCCCTAGCTCGGCGGAGCAGTACTTC. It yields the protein CASSLSPSSAEQYF.

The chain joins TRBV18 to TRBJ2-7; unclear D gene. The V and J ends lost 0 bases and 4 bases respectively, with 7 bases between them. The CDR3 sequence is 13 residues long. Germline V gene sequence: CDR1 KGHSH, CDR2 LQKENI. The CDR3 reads CASSPPSLYEQYF. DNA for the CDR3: TGTGCCAGCTCACCACCGTCCCTTTACGAGCAGTACTTC.

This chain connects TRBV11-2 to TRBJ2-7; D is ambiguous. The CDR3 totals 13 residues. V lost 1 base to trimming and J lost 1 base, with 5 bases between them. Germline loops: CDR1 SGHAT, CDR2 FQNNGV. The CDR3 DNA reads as TGTGCCAGCAGCTTAGCCGGATCCTACGAGCAGTACTTC. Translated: CASSLAGSYEQYF.

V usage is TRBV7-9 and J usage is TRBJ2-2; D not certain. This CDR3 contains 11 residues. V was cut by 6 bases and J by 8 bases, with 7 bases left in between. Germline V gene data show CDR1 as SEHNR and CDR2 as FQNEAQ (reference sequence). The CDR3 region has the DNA TGTGCCAGCAGGACTTGGGGGGAGCTGTTTTTT. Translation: CASRTWGELFF.

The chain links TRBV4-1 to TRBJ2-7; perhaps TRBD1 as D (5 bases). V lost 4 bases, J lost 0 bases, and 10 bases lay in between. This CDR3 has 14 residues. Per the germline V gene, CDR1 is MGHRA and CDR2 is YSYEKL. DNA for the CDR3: TGCGCCAGCAGCCCCAGACAGAGCTCCTACGAGCAGTACTTC. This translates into CASSPRQSSYEQYF.

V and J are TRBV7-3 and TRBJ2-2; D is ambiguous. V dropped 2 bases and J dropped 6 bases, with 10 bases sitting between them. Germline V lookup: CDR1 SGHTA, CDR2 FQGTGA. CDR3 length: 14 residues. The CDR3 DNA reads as TGTGCCAGCAGCTTACAAGGAACCTCCGGGGAGCTGTTTTTT. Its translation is CASSLQGTSGELFF. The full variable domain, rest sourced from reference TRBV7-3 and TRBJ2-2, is GAGVSQTPSNKVTEKGKYVELRCDPISGHTALYWYRQSLGQGPEFLIYFQGTGAADDSGLPNDRFFAVRPEGSVSTLKIQRTERGDSAVYLCASSLQGTSGELFFGEGSRLTVL.

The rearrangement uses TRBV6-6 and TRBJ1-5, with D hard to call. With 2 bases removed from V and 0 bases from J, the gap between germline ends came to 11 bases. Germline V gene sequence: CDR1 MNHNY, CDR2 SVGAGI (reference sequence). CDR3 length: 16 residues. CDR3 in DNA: TGTGCCAGCAGTTACCCCGGGCAGTATAGCAATCAGCCCCAGCATTTT. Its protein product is CASSYPGQYSNQPQHF.

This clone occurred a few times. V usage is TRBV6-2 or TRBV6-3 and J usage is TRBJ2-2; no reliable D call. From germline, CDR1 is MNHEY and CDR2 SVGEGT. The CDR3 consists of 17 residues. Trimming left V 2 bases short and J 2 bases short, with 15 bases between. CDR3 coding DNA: TGTGCCAGCAGTTACGCCCGTCACACTCATAACACCGGGGAGCTGTTTTTT. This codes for CASSYARHTHNTGELFF.

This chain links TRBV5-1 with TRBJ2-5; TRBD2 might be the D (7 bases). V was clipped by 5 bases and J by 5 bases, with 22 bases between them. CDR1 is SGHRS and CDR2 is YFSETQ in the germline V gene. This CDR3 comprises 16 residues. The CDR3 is CASRDRPAGARETQYF. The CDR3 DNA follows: TGCGCCAGCAGAGATCGCCCGGCGGGGGCGCGGGAGACCCAGTACTTC.

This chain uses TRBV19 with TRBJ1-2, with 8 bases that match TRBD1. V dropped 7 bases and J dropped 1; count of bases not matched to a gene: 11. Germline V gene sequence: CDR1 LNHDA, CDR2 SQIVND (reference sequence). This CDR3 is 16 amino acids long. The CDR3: CASNYQGDRINYGYTF. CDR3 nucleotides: TGTGCCAGTAACTATCAGGGGGACAGGATTAACTATGGCTACACCTTC.

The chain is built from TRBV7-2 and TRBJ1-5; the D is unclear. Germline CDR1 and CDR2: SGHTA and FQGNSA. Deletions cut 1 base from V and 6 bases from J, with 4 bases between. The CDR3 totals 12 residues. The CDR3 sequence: CASSLGSQPQHF. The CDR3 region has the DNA TGTGCCAGCAGCTTAGGCAGTCAGCCCCAGCATTTT.

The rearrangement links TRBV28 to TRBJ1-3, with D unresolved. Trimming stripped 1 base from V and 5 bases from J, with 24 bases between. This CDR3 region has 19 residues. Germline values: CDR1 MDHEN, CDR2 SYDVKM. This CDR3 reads CASSLFGQRGLLGRNTIYF. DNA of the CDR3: TGTGCCAGCAGTTTATTCGGCCAACGAGGTCTGTTGGGTAGAAACACCATATATTTT.

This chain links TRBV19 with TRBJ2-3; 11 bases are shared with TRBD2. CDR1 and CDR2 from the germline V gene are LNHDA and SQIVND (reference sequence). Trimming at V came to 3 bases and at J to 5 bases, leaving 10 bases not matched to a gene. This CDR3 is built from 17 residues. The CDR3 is CASSMGPLAGAGDTQYF. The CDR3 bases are TGTGCCAGTAGTATGGGACCACTAGCGGGGGCCGGAGATACGCAGTATTTT.

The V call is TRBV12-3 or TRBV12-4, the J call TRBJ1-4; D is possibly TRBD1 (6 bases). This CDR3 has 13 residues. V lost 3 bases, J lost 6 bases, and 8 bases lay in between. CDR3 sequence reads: CASSFAGDEKLFF. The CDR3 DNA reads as TGTGCCAGCAGTTTTGCAGGGGATGAAAAACTGTTTTTT.

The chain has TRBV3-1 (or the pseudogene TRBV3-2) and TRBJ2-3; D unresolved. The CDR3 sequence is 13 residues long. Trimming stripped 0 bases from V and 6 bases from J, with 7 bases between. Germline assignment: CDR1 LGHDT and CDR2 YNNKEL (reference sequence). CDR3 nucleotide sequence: TGTGCCAGCAGCCAAGATTCCGGGGATACGCAGTATTTT. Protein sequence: CASSQDSGDTQYF.

The CDR3 DNA reads as TGTGCCAGCAATAGACAGGGAATTGGCCAAGAGACCCAGTACTTC. Translating it yields CASNRQGIGQETQYF. The chain couples TRBV2 to TRBJ2-5, with 7 positions matching TRBD1. There are 15 residues in the CDR3. The J segment lost 1 base and the V segment lost 7 bases, leaving 9 bases of the junction unmatched. CDR1 is SNHLY and CDR2 is FYNNEI in the germline V gene.

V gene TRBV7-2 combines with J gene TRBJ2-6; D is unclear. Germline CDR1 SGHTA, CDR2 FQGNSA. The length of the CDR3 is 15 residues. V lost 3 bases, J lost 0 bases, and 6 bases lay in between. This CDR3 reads CASSFGYSGANVLTF. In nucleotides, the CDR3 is TGTGCCAGCAGCTTTGGTTACTCTGGGGCCAACGTCCTGACTTTC.

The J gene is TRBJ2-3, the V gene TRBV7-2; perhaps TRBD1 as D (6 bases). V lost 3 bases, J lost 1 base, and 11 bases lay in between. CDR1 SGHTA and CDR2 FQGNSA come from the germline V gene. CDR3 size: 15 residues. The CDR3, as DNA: TGTGCCAGCAGCTTCCGCAGGGGAGGCACAGATACGCAGTATTTT. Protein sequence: CASSFRRGGTDTQYF.

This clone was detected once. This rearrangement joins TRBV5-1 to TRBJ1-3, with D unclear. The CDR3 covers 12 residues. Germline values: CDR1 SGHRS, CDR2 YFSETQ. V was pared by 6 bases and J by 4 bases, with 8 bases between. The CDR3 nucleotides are TGCGCCAGCACCGGCGCCGGAAACACCATATATTTT. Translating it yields CASTGAGNTIYF.

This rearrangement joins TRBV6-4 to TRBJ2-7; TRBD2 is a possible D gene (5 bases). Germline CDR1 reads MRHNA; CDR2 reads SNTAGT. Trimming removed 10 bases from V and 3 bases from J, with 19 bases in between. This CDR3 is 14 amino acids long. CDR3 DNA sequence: TGTGCCAACATCCGGGATCCGTGTTTCTACGAGCAGTACTTC. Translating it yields CANIRDPCFYEQYF.

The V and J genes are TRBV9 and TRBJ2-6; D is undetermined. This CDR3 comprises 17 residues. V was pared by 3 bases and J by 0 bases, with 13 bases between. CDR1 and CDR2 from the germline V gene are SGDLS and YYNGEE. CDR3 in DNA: TGTGCCAGCAGCGCCGAGGACGGGCCCTCTGGGGCCAACGTCCTGACTTTC. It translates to CASSAEDGPSGANVLTF. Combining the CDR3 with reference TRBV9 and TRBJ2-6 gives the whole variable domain DSGVTQTPKHLITATGQRVTLRCSPRSGDLSVYWYQQSLDQGLQFLIQYYNGEERAKGNILERFSAQQFPDLHSELNLSSLELGDSALYFCASSAEDGPSGANVLTFGAGSRLTVL.

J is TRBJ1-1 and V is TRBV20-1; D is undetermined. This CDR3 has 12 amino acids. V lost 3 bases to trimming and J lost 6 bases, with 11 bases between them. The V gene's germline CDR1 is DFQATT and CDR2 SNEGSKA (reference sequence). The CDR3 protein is CSASPQRAEAFF. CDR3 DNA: TGCAGTGCTAGTCCCCAGCGGGCTGAAGCTTTCTTT.

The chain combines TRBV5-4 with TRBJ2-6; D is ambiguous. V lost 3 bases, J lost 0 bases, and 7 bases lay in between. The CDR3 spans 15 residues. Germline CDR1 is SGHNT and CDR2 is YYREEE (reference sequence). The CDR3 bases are TGTGCCAGCAGCTCACACGGCTCTGGGGCCAACGTCCTGACTTTC. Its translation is CASSSHGSGANVLTF.

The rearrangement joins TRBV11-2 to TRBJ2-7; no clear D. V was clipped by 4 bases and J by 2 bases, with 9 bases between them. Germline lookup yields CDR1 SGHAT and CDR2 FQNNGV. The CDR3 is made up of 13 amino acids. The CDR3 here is CASSYGPTYEQYF. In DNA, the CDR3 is TGTGCCAGCAGCTACGGGCCGACCTACGAGCAGTACTTC.

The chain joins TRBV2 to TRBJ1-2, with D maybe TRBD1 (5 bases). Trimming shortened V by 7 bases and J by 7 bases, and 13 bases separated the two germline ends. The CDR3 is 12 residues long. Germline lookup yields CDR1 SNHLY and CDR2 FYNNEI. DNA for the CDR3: TGTGCCAGCATCAGGGAGCGAGGTGGCTACACCTTC. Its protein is CASIRERGGYTF.

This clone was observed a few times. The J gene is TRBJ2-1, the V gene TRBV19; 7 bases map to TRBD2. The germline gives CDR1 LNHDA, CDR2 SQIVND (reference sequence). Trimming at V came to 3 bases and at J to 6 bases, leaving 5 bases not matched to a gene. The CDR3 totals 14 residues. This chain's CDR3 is CASSIYPSGNEQFF. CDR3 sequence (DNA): TGTGCCAGTAGTATTTATCCTAGCGGCAATGAGCAGTTCTTC.